The entry below describes one T cell receptor beta chain. What it binds is unknown. These data are taken from a study of T cell responses to AZD1222 COVID-19 vaccine. The method was immunoSEQ multiplex PCR; TCRdb's version includes in-frame clones alone and lacks a portion of them. The sample lists under 120,000 clones, about 95% seen once, with roughly 2% in the top ten. Findings and limits, study-wide: Per reports, nearly half of all spike-specific TCRs target regions that are unmutated in variants.

The CDR3 runs 15 residues. CDR1 LNHDA and CDR2 SQIVND come from the germline V gene (reference sequence). V gave up 5 bases and J gave up 0 bases, with 11 bases separating them. This material consisted of peripheral blood, taken on day 0 of AZD1222 vaccination. The rearrangement uses TRBV19 and TRBJ1-5; no clear D. The clonotype comes from an adult in good health. In DNA form, the CDR3 reads TGTGCCAGTAGTCCCAGGCATGATAGCAATCAGCCCCAGCATTTT. Translated, it gives CASSPRHDSNQPQHF.